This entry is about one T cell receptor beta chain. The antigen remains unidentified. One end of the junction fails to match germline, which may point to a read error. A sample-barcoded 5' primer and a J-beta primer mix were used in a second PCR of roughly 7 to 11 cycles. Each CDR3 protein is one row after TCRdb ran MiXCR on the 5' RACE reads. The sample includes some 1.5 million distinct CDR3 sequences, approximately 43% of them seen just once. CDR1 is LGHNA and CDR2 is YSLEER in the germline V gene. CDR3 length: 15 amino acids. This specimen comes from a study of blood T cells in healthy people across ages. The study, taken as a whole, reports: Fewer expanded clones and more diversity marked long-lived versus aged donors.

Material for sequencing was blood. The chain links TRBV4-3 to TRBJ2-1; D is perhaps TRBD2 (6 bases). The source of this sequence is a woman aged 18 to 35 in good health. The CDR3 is CAGSHLHRENNEQFF. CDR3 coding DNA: TGCGCCGGCAGCCACCTGCACCGGGAGAACAATGAGCAGTTCTTC.